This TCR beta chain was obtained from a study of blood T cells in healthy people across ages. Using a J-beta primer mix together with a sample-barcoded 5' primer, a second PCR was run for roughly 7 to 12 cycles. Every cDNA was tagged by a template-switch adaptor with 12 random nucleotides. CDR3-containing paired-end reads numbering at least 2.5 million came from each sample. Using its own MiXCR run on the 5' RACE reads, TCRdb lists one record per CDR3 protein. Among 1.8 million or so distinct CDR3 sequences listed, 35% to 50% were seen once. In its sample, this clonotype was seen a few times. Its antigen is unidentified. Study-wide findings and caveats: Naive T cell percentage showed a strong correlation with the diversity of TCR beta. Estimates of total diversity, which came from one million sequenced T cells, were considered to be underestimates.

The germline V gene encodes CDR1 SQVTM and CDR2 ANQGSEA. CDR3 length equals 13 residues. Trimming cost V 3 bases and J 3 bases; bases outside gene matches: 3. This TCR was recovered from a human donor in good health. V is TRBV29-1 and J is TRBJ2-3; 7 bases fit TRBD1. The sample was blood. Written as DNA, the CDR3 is TGCAGCGTTGACAGGGGGAAAACAGATACGCAGTATTTT. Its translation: CSVDRGKTDTQYF.